What follows are 2 T cell receptor beta chains derived from one specimen sequenced in a study of CD8 T cells in ankylosing spondylitis. TCRdb re-analysed the 5' RACE reads in MiXCR, keeping a single row per CDR3 protein. The repertoire holds 350,000 or so distinct CDR3 sequences, with roughly 15% as singletons. Sequences were obtained from blood, either unsorted or a sorted T cell fraction (not recorded which). The source is a male donor with ankylosing spondylitis or in good health (not recorded which).

V usage is TRBV5-1 and J usage is TRBJ2-3; no firm D call. Trimming took off 4 bases at V and 4 bases at J, with 10 bases between the two ends. CDR1 and CDR2 (germline): SGHRS, YFSETQ. The CDR3 consists of 13 residues. CDR3 amino acids: CASSPTRADTQYF. Written as DNA, the CDR3 is TGCGCCAGCAGCCCGACTCGGGCAGATACGCAGTATTTT.

The rearrangement links TRBV25-1 to TRBJ1-2; D is perhaps TRBD1 (6 bases). The CDR3 is 13 amino acids. V was cut by 1 base and J by 5 bases, with 8 bases left in between. Germline V CDR1 and CDR2: MGHDK, SYGVNS. The CDR3 bases are TGTGCCAGCAGTGAATGGGGGCAGTATGGCTACACCTTC. Protein product: CASSEWGQYGYTF.